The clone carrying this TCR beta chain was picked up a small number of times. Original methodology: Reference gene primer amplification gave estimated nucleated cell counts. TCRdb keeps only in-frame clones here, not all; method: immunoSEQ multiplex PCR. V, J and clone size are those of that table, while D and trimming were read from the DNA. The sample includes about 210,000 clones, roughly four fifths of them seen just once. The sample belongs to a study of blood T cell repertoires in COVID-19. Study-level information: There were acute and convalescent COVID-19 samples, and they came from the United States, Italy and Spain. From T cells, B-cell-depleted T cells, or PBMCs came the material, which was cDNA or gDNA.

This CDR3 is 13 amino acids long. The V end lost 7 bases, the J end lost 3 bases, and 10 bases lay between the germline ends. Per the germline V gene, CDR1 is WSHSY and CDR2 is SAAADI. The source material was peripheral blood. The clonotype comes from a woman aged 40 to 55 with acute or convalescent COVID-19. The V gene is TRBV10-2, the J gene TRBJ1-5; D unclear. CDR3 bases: TGCGCCAGCACCGCCAACACCAATCAGCCCCAGCATTTT. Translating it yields CASTANTNQPQHF.